The 2 T cell receptor beta chains below all came from one sample that was sequenced in a study of cytomegalovirus exposure and HLA in healthy donors. Amplification used 60 Vbeta primers and 13 Jbeta primers. Assay used: immunoSEQ multiplex PCR; TCRdb lists only in-frame clones, some missing. The data contain some 130,000 clones, just under 90% of them singletons. Source material: PBMCs. The origin of the receptors is a woman aged 25 to 39 in good health and CMV-seronegative.

The chain has TRBV19 and TRBJ2-7; tentative D call: TRBD1 (6 bases). From germline, CDR1 is LNHDA and CDR2 SQIVND (reference sequence). The CDR3 covers 16 residues. The V and J ends lost 5 bases and 4 bases respectively, with 21 bases between them. The CDR3 DNA reads TGTGCCAGTAGTCGAGGAACCGGGACAACCGGTTACGAGCAGTACTTC. Protein product: CASSRGTGTTGYEQYF. Filled out from reference TRBV19 and TRBJ2-7, the complete variable domain reads DGGITQSPKYLFRKEGQNVTLSCEQNLNHDAMYWYRQDPGQGLRLIYYSQIVNDFQKGDIAEGYSVSREKKESFPLTVTSAQKNPTAFYLCASSRGTGTTGYEQYFGPGTRLTVT.

This clone was counted a few times. The chain couples TRBV27 to TRBJ1-2; 10 nucleotides agree with TRBD1. Trimming cost V 10 bases and J 4 bases; bases outside gene matches: 12. The CDR3 spans 15 residues. Germline V gene data show CDR1 as MNHEY and CDR2 as SMNVEV (reference sequence). The CDR3 DNA is TGTGCCATCCTGTTTGCCGGGACAGGGGCCTATGGCTACACCTTC. Amino acid sequence: CAILFAGTGAYGYTF.